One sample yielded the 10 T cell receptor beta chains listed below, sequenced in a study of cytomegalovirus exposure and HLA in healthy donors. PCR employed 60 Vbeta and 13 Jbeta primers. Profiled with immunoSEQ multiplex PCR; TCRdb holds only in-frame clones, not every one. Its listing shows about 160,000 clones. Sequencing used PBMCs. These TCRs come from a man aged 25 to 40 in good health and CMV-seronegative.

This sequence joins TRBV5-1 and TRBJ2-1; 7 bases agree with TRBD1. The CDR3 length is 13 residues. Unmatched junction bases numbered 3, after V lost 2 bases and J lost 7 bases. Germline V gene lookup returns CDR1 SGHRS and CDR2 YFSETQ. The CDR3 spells CASSFGTENEQFF. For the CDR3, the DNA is TGCGCCAGCAGCTTTGGGACAGAAAATGAGCAGTTCTTC.

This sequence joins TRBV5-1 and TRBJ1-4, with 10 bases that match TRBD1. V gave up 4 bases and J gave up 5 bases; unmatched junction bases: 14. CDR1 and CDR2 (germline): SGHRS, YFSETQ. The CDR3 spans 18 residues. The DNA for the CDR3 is TGCGCCAGCAGCCTCACCGGGACAGGGGCTATTCTAAATGAAAAACTGTTTTTT. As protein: CASSLTGTGAILNEKLFF. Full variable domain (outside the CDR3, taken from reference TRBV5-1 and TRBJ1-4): KAGVTQTPRYLIKTRGQQVTLSCSPISGHRSVSWYQQTPGQGLQFLFEYFSETQRNKGNFPGRFSGRQFSNSRSEMNVSTLELGDSALYLCASSLTGTGAILNEKLFFGSGTQLSVL.

In nucleotides, the CDR3 is TGTGCCAGCAGTCCCGCGGATGAAAAACTGTTTTTT. It yields the protein CASSPADEKLFF. V usage is TRBV6-5 and J usage is TRBJ1-4, with D unresolved. The V gene's germline CDR1 is MNHEY and CDR2 SVGAGI. V lost 5 bases to trimming and J lost 6 bases, with 7 bases between them. The CDR3 is 12 residues long.

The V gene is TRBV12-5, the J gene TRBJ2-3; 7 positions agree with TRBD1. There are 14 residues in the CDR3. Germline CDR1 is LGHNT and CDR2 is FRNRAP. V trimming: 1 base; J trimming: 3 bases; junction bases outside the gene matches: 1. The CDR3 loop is CASGLGQGTDTQYF. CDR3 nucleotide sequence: TGTGCTAGTGGTTTGGGACAGGGAACAGATACGCAGTATTTT.

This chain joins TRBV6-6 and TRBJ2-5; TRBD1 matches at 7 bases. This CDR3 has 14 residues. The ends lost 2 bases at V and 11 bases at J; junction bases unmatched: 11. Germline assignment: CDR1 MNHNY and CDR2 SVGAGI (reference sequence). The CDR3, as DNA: TGTGCCAGCAGTTACGACAGGGAGTGGAAGGAGCAGTACTTC. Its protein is CASSYDREWKEQYF.

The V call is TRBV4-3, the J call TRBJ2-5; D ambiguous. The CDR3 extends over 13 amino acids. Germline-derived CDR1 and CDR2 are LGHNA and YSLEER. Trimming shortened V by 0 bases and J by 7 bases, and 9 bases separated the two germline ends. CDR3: CASSQDQTGTQYF. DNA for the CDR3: TGCGCCAGCAGCCAAGATCAAACCGGGACCCAGTACTTC.

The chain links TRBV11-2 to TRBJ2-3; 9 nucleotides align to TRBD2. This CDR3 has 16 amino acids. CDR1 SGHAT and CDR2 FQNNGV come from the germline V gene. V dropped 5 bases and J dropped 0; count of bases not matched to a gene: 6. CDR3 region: CASSPRLAVSTDTQYF. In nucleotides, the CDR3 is TGTGCCAGCAGCCCCCGACTAGCGGTTAGCACAGATACGCAGTATTTT. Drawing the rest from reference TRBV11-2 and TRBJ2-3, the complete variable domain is EAGVAQSPRYKIIEKRQSVAFWCNPISGHATLYWYQQILGQGPKLLIQFQNNGVVDDSQLPKDRFSAERLKGVDSTLKIQPAKLEDSAVYLCASSPRLAVSTDTQYFGPGTRLTVL.

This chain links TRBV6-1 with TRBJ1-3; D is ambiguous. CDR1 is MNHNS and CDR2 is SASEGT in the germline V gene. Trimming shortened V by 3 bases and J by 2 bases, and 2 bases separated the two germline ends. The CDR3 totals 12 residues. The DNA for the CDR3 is TGTGCCAGCAGTGATACTGGAAACACCATATATTTT. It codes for CASSDTGNTIYF.

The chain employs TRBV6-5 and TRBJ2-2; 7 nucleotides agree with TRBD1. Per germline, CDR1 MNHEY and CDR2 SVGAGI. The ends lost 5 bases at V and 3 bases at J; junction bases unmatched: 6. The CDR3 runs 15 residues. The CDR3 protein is CASSPGTADTGELFF. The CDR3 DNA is TGTGCCAGCAGTCCGGGGACAGCAGACACCGGGGAGCTGTTTTTT.

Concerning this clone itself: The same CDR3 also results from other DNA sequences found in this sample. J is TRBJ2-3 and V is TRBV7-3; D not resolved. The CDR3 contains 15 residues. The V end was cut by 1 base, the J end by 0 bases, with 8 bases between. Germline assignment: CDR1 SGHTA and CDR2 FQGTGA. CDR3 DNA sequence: TGTGCCAGCAGCTTAAATTCCCCAAGCACAGATACGCAGTATTTT. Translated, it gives CASSLNSPSTDTQYF.